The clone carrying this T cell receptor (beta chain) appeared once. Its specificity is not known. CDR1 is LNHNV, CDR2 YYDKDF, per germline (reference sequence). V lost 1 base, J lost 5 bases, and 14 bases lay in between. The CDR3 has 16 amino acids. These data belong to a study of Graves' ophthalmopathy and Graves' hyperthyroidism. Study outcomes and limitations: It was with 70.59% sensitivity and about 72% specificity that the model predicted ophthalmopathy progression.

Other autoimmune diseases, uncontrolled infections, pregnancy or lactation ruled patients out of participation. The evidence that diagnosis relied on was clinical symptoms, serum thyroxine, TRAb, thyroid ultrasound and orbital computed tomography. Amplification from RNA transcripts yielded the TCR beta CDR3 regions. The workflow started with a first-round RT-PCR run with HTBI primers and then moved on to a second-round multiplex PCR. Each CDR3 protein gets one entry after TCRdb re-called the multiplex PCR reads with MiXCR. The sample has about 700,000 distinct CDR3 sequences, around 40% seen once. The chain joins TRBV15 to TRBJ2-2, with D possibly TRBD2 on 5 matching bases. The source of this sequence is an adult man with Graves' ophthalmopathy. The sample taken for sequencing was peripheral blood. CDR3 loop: CATSRGRVGVTGELFF. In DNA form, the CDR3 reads TGTGCCACCAGCAGAGGTAGAGTGGGAGTAACCGGGGAGCTGTTTTTT.